These 13 T cell receptor beta chains came from one sample sequenced in a study of T cells after posttransplantation cyclophosphamide. The table came from immunoSEQ multiplex PCR; TCRdb's copy has only in-frame clones and leaves some out. This table holds tens of thousands of clones, 90% to 95% found once. Cells defined as naive were viable CD3+CD4+ or CD3+CD8+ and CCR7+CD45RA+CD45RO-CD95-CD27+CD28+. Sequenced material: naive CD4+ T cells sorted from blood. These receptors all come from a man aged 25-45 years in good health and a related stem cell transplant donor.

The chain couples TRBV29-1 to TRBJ2-5, with D possibly TRBD1 on 7 matching bases. V was pared by 4 bases and J by 11 bases, with 17 bases between. This CDR3 spans 12 amino acids. Germline CDR1 is SQVTM and CDR2 is ANQGSEA. The CDR3 here is CSVGDSLREQYF. DNA for the CDR3: TGCAGCGTTGGGGACAGTCTTCGGGAGCAGTACTTC.

This chain connects TRBV9 to TRBJ2-2, with 10 nucleotides matching TRBD1. The germline V gene encodes CDR1 SGDLS and CDR2 YYNGEE. The CDR3 consists of 16 residues. V was clipped by 4 bases and J by 4 bases; unmatched bases: 7. DNA of the CDR3: TGTGCCAGCAGCCCTCGACAGGGGGCGAGCACCGGGGAGCTGTTTTTT. This codes for CASSPRQGASTGELFF.

The V gene is TRBV19, the J gene TRBJ1-1; 7 bases align to TRBD1. After removal of 1 base from V and 4 bases from J, the junction contained 6 bases not matched to a gene. Germline values: CDR1 LNHDA, CDR2 SQIVND (reference sequence). This CDR3 is 15 amino acids long. The CDR3 DNA is TGTGCCAGTAGTATAGGACAGGGCGGAGGCACTGAAGCTTTCTTT. It specifies CASSIGQGGGTEAFF. Variable domain in full (rest from reference TRBV19 and TRBJ1-1): DGGITQSPKYLFRKEGQNVTLSCEQNLNHDAMYWYRQDPGQGLRLIYYSQIVNDFQKGDIAEGYSVSREKKESFPLTVTSAQKNPTAFYLCASSIGQGGGTEAFFGQGTRLTVV.

The J gene is TRBJ2-3, the V gene TRBV2; D might be TRBD2 (5 bases). Germline values: CDR1 SNHLY, CDR2 FYNNEI. Trimming cost V 8 bases and J 3 bases, with 15 bases left between them. This CDR3 contains 14 residues. The CDR3 here is CASLGTSGTDTQYF. The CDR3 DNA sequence: TGTGCCAGCCTGGGAACCTCGGGGACAGATACGCAGTATTTT.

On this clone: A junction end diverges from the germline sequence, so it may reflect a read error. This chain uses TRBV7-3 with TRBJ2-3; D is perhaps TRBD2 (6 bases). Germline assignment: CDR1 SGHTA and CDR2 FQGTGA. The CDR3 runs 15 residues. The CDR3 protein is CASCLTKGPGGTQYF. DNA of the CDR3: TGTGCCAGCTGCTTAACGAAGGGGCCCGGGGGTACGCAGTATTTT.

The chain links TRBV5-4 to TRBJ2-3; maybe TRBD2 (7 bases). CDR1 is SGHNT and CDR2 is YYREEE in the germline V gene (reference sequence). V dropped 5 bases and J dropped 5 bases, with 12 bases sitting between them. The CDR3 loop spans 13 amino acids. In DNA form, the CDR3 reads TGTGCCAGCAGACCGGGGGGCCTAGATACGCAGTATTTT. Protein: CASRPGGLDTQYF.

This rearrangement joins TRBV6-5 to TRBJ1-2, with 8 positions matching TRBD1. The V gene's germline CDR1 is MNHEY and CDR2 SVGAGI. Trimming took 4 bases from V and 4 from J; bases not matched to a gene: 5. This CDR3 comprises 14 residues. This CDR3 is CASSLDRDRYGYTF. Written as DNA, the CDR3 is TGTGCCAGCAGTTTGGACAGGGATCGCTATGGCTACACCTTC.

The rearrangement uses TRBV7-6 and TRBJ1-2; TRBD1 is a possible D gene (5 bases). CDR3 length equals 14 residues. Trimming cost V 6 bases and J 2 bases, with 13 bases left between them. Germline values: CDR1 SGHVS, CDR2 FNYEAQ. The chain's CDR3 is CASSKGHANYGYTF. The CDR3 nucleotides are TGTGCCAGCAGTAAAGGACACGCCAACTATGGCTACACCTTC.

The CDR3 DNA follows: TGCGCCAGCAGCTTGGTCCCAGGGTCCTCTGGGGCCAACGTCCTGACTTTC. Translation: CASSLVPGSSGANVLTF. This chain links TRBV5-1 with TRBJ2-6; a possible D gene is TRBD1 (5 bases). Trimming removed 0 bases at V and 0 bases at J, with 10 bases between. Germline V gene sequence: CDR1 SGHRS, CDR2 YFSETQ. This CDR3 contains 17 residues.

The chain links TRBV5-1 to TRBJ2-7, with 9 bases fitting TRBD1. V was clipped by 1 base and J by 4 bases; unmatched bases: 6. The CDR3 spans 15 residues. Germline V gene data show CDR1 as SGHRS and CDR2 as YFSETQ. Written as DNA, the CDR3 is TGCGCCAGCAGCTTGACGACAGGGGGTTCGTACGAGCAGTACTTC. Its translation: CASSLTTGGSYEQYF.

This sequence joins TRBV6-5 and TRBJ2-7; 7 positions match TRBD2. The trim removed 5 bases at V and 4 bases at J, leaving 11 bases unmatched. CDR1 and CDR2 from the germline V gene are MNHEY and SVGAGI. The CDR3 is 15 residues long. The CDR3 sequence: CASSTRGGVLYEQYF. The CDR3 DNA follows: TGTGCCAGCAGTACCCGGGGAGGGGTACTATACGAGCAGTACTTC.

This chain links TRBV19 with TRBJ1-1; TRBD1 matches at 9 bases. Per the germline V gene, CDR1 is LNHDA and CDR2 is SQIVND (reference sequence). After removal of 5 bases from V and 3 bases from J, the junction contained 19 bases not matched to a gene. The CDR3 loop spans 19 amino acids. CDR3 DNA: TGTGCCAGTAGTGTTTATCTGGGACAGGGATTGGGTATGGACACTGAAGCTTTCTTT. Protein: CASSVYLGQGLGMDTEAFF.

This chain joins TRBV19 and TRBJ2-7; possible D gene TRBD1, 5 bases. The CDR3 is made up of 12 amino acids. The germline CDR1 and CDR2 sequences are LNHDA and SQIVND (reference sequence). Trimming cost V 2 bases and J 6 bases, with 8 bases left between them. This CDR3 reads CASSIQGSEQYF. The DNA for the CDR3 is TGTGCCAGTAGTATACAGGGCAGCGAGCAGTACTTC. Using reference TRBV19 and TRBJ2-7 for the parts outside the CDR3, the full variable domain is DGGITQSPKYLFRKEGQNVTLSCEQNLNHDAMYWYRQDPGQGLRLIYYSQIVNDFQKGDIAEGYSVSREKKESFPLTVTSAQKNPTAFYLCASSIQGSEQYFGPGTRLTVT.